This T cell receptor beta chain was recorded in a study of identical twins. Healthy Caucasians provided all donations. Regarding the study as a whole: Zero-insertion analyses could be partly confounded by invariant MAIT and iNKT cells. Within cord blood, abundant beta clonotypes carried fewer insertions, but memory repertoires showed no such trend.

The germline gives CDR1 SGHRS, CDR2 YFSETQ. V shed 4 bases and J shed 4 bases, with 10 bases lying between them. The CDR3 has 13 residues. This clonotype was seen more than once but under ten times. Its antigen is not known. TCRdb re-called the 5' RACE reads with MiXCR, one entry per CDR3 protein. Among about 890,000 distinct CDR3 sequences listed, approximately 13% were seen once. The same data also went into a second study, on yellow fever vaccine responses in identical twins.

The chain couples TRBV5-1 to TRBJ2-3; a possible D gene is TRBD2 (6 bases). This clonotype was obtained from a woman under 30 in good health. Sequenced: PBMCs. The CDR3 region has the DNA TGCGCCAGCAGCGTAGGGAGGTCAGATACGCAGTATTTT. This sequence encodes CASSVGRSDTQYF.